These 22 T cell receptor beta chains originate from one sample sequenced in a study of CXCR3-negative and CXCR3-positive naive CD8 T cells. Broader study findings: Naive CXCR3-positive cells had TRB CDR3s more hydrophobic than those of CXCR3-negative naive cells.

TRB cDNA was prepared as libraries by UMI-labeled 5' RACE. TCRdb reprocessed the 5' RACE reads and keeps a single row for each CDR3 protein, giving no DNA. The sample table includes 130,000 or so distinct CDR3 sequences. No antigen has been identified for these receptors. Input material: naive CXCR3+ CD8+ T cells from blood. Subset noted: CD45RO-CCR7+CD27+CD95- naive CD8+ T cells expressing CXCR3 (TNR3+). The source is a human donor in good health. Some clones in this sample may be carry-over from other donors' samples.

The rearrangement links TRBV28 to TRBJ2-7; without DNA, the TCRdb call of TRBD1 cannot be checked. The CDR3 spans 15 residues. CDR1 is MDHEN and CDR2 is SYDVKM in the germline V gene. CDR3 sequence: CASSQMTGDSYEQYF.

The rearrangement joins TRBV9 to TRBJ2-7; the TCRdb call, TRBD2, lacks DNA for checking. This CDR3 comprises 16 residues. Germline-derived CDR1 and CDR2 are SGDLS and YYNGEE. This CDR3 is CASSVEGTSIAYEQYF.

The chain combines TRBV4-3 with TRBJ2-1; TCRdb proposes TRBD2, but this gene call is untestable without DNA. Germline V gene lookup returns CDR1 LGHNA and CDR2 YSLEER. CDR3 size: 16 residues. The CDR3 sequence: CASSQDMLAGGREQFF.

The CDR3 loop reads CASSVGGQGAREQYF. The rearrangement uses TRBV9 and TRBJ2-7; there is no DNA to check the TCRdb D call of TRBD1. From germline, CDR1 is SGDLS and CDR2 YYNGEE. This CDR3 is built from 15 residues.

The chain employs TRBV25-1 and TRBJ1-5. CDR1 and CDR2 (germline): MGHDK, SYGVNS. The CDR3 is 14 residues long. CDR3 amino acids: CASSEVSSNQPQHF.

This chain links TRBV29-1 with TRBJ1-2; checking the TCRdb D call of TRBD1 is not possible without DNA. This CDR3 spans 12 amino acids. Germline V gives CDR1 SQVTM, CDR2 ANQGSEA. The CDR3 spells CSARTGDYGYTF.

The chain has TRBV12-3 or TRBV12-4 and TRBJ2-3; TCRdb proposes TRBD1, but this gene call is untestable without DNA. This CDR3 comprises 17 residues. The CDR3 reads CASSFSGLTGRTDTQYF.

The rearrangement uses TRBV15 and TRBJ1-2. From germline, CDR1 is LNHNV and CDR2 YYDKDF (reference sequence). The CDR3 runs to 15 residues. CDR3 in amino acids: CATSSPLASSYGYTF.

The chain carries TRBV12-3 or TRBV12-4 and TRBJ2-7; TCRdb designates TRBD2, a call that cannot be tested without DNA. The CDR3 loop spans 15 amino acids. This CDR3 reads CASSTGLALTYEQYF.

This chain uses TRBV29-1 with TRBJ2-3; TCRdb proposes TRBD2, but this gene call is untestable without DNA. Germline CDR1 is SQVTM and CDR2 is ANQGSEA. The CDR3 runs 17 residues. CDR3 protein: CSAVLFLAETSTDTQYF.

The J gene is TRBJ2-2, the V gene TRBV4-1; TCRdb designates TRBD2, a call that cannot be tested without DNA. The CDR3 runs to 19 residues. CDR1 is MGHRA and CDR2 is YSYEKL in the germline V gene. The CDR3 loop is CASSQDGGLAVRITGELFF.

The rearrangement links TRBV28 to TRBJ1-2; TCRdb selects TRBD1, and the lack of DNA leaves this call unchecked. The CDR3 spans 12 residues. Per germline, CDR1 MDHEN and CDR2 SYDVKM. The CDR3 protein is CASSHRYHGYTF.

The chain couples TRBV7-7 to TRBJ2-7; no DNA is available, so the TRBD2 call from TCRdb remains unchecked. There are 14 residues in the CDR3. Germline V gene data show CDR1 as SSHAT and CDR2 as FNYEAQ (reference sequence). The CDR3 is CASSPRGRPYEQYF.

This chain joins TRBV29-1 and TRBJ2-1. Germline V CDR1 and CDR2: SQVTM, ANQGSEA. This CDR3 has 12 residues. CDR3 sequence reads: CSVEDGPNEQFF.

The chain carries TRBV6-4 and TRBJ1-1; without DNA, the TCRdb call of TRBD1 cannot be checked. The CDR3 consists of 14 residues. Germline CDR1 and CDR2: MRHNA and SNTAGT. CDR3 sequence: CASSPTDGRTEAFF.

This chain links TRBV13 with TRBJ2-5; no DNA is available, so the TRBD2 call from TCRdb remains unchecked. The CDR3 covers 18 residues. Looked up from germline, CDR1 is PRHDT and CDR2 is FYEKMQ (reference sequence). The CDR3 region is CASGSRGLAGENQETQYF. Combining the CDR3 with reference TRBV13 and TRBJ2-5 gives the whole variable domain AAGVIQSPRHLIKEKRETATLKCYPIPRHDTVYWYQQGPGQDPQFLISFYEKMQSDKGSIPDRFSAQQFSDYHSELNMSSLELGDSALYFCASGSRGLAGENQETQYFGPGTRLLVL.

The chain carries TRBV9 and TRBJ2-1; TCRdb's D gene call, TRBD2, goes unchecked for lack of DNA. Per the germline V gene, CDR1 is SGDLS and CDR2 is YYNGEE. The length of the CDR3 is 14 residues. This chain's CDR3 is CASSAGGRTNEEFF.

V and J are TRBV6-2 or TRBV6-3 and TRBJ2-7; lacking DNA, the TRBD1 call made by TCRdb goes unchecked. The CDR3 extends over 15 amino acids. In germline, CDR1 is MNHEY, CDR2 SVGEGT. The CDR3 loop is CASSYFDRESYEQYF.

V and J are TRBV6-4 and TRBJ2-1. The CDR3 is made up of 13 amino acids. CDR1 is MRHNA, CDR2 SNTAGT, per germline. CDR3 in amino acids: CASSDSYVDEQFF.

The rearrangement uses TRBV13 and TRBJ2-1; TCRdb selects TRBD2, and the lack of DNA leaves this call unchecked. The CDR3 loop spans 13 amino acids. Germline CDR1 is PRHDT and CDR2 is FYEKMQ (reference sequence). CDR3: CASSLEGKNEQFF.

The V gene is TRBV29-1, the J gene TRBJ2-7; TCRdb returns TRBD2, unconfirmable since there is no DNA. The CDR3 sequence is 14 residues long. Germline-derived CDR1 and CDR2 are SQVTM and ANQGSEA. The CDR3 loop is CSDPIGGDFHEQYF.

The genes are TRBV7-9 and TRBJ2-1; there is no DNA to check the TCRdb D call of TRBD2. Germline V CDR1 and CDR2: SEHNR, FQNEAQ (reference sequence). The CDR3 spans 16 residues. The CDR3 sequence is CASSPRLADINNEQFF.